A selection of T cell receptor beta chains follows, all from one sample in a study of identical twins. MiXCR, run by TCRdb on the 5' RACE reads, gives a single entry per CDR3 protein. Found here are 240,000 or so distinct CDR3 sequences, 12% of them singletons; the top ten hold 4% to 5%. These data also featured in a second study, about yellow fever vaccine responses in identical twins.

Sequencing used memory (CD45RO+) T cells sorted from blood. The receptor source for this set is a woman aged 18-29 years in good health. The CDR3 runs from the conserved cysteine through the conserved F or W. D genes are given only for firm matches. Only part of the rows carry a size: once, few, many, or a class if the clone is expanded.

clone size	V gene	D gene	J gene	CDR3 length	CDR3 protein	CDR3 DNA
many	TRBV28	TRBD1	TRBJ1-2	13	CASGTGGLYGYTF	TGTGCCTCTGGGACAGGTGGCCTCTATGGCTACACCTTC
NA	TRBV3-1	TRBD2	TRBJ2-5	17	CASSHRGTSGKGETQYF	TGTGCCAGCAGCCACCGGGGGACTAGCGGGAAAGGTGAGACCCAGTACTTC
few	TRBV4-3	NA	TRBJ2-5	15	CASSQERGNQETQYF	TGCGCCAGCAGCCAAGAAAGGGGAAACCAAGAGACCCAGTACTTC
NA	TRBV7-2	NA	TRBJ1-2	12	CASSPQGRGYTF	TGTGCCAGCAGCCCGCAGGGTCGGGGCTACACCTTC
NA	TRBV2	NA	TRBJ2-5	13	CASKLGSQETQYF	TGTGCCAGCAAGTTGGGGAGTCAAGAGACCCAGTACTTC
few	TRBV11-2	NA	TRBJ2-3	14	CASSLDSYTDTQYF	TGTGCCAGCAGCTTAGACAGTTACACAGATACGCAGTATTTT
many	TRBV7-2	NA	TRBJ2-2	14	CASSLGGGLGELFF	TGTGCCAGCAGCTTAGGTGGAGGACTCGGGGAGCTGTTTTTT
many	TRBV6-2/TRBV6-3	TRBD2	TRBJ2-1	15	CASTGLAGAYNEQFF	TGTGCCAGCACCGGACTAGCGGGAGCCTACAATGAGCAGTTCTTC
few	TRBV9	NA	TRBJ2-1	17	CASSVDGGASPHNEQFF	TGTGCCAGCAGCGTAGATGGCGGGGCCTCCCCCCACAATGAGCAGTTCTTC
NA	TRBV5-1	NA	TRBJ2-7	14	CASSRGSGAYEQYF	TGCGCCAGCAGCCGGGGCAGTGGTGCCTACGAGCAGTACTTC
NA	TRBV7-8	TRBD2	TRBJ2-7	15	CASSLEKLAGVQQYF	TGTGCCAGCAGCTTAGAAAAACTAGCGGGAGTGCAGCAGTACTTC
once	TRBV11-2	NA	TRBJ2-2	14	CASSLDRVPGELFF	TGTGCCAGCAGCTTAGATCGAGTACCCGGGGAGCTGTTTTTT
few	TRBV9	TRBD2	TRBJ2-3	16	CASSPGTTQSTDTQYF	TGTGCCAGCAGCCCCGGGACTACTCAATCCACAGATACGCAGTATTTT
NA	TRBV6-1	NA	TRBJ1-6	13	CASKGGSNSPLHF	TGTGCCAGCAAGGGCGGATCAAATTCACCCCTCCACTTT
NA	TRBV19	TRBD2	TRBJ2-1	19	CASSIFRLAGGPQFDEQFF	TGTGCCAGTAGTATATTCCGACTAGCGGGAGGGCCTCAGTTTGACGAGCAGTTCTTC
many	TRBV5-1	NA	TRBJ2-3	15	CASSSTGGYTDTQYF	TGCGCCAGCAGTTCCACCGGCGGATACACAGATACGCAGTATTTT
few	TRBV5-1	TRBD1	TRBJ2-2	14	CASSQQGEAGELFF	TGCGCCAGCAGCCAACAGGGGGAGGCCGGGGAGCTGTTTTTT
NA	TRBV28	NA	TRBJ2-5	14	CASSTPPGGETQYF	TGTGCCAGCAGCACCCCCCCCGGTGGCGAGACCCAGTACTTC
many	TRBV6-5	TRBD2	TRBJ2-5	16	CASSYGIAGGQETQYF	TGTGCCAGCAGTTACGGAATAGCGGGAGGCCAAGAGACCCAGTACTTC
NA	TRBV6-5	NA	TRBJ2-1	15	CASRYRDSAFDEQFF	TGTGCCAGCAGATACCGGGACTCCGCATTCGATGAGCAGTTCTTC
few	TRBV24-1	NA	TRBJ2-3	14	CATGGGSRTDTQYF	TGTGCCACCGGGGGCGGGAGTCGCACAGATACGCAGTATTTT
NA	TRBV18	TRBD2	TRBJ2-7	15	CASSPFRAGEGEQYF	TGTGCCAGCTCACCATTTCGAGCGGGGGAGGGCGAGCAGTACTTC
few	TRBV7-2	NA	TRBJ2-1	15	CASSASGSDSNEQFF	TGTGCCAGCAGCGCCAGCGGATCGGATTCCAATGAGCAGTTCTTC
few	TRBV4-3	NA	TRBJ1-2	14	CASSQAGGSYGYTF	TGCGCCAGCAGCCAAGCAGGCGGAAGCTATGGCTACACCTTC
NA	TRBV5-1	NA	TRBJ1-5	15	CASSLTGSKNQPQHF	TGCGCCAGCAGCTTGACAGGGAGTAAAAATCAGCCCCAGCATTTT
NA	TRBV2	NA	TRBJ1-1	13	CASTGRGNTEAFF	TGTGCCAGCACGGGACGGGGGAACACTGAAGCTTTCTTT
many	TRBV6-4	NA	TRBJ2-2	14	CASSDSLDTGELFF	TGTGCCAGCAGTGACTCACTAGACACCGGGGAGCTGTTTTTT
many	TRBV10-3	NA	TRBJ1-2	14	CAISELSTEEGYTF	TGTGCCATCAGTGAATTGAGTACGGAGGAGGGCTACACCTTC
NA	TRBV20-1	TRBD2	TRBJ2-7	13	CSAGSGITYEQYF	TGCAGTGCTGGTAGCGGGATCACCTACGAGCAGTACTTC
NA	TRBV27	NA	TRBJ2-7	15	CASSLYGAPSNEQYF	TGTGCCAGCAGTTTGTACGGGGCACCCTCCAACGAGCAGTACTTC
NA	TRBV6-1	NA	TRBJ2-7	16	CASSDIWDVSSYEQYF	TGTGCCAGCAGTGATATTTGGGACGTTAGCTCCTACGAGCAGTACTTC
few	TRBV9	TRBD1	TRBJ1-6	16	CASSVTRDRYNSPLHF	TGTGCCAGCAGCGTAACCCGGGACAGGTATAATTCACCCCTCCACTTT
few	TRBV3-1	NA	TRBJ1-2	12	CASSPGQLGYTF	TGTGCCAGCAGCCCGGGACAACTAGGCTACACCTTC
few	TRBV20-1	NA	TRBJ2-1	11	CSARLVHEQFF	TGCAGTGCTAGACTAGTTCATGAGCAGTTCTTC
few	TRBV7-9	TRBD2	TRBJ2-1	16	CASSLGGLAGRNEQFF	TGTGCCAGCAGCTTGGGGGGACTAGCGGGGCGCAATGAGCAGTTCTTC
NA	TRBV18	NA	TRBJ2-4	15	CASSPRDGAKNIQYF	TGTGCCAGCTCACCACGGGACGGAGCCAAAAACATTCAGTACTTC
NA	TRBV7-2	NA	TRBJ2-7	12	CASSLEGREQYF	TGTGCCAGCAGCTTAGAGGGTCGGGAGCAGTACTTC
NA	TRBV12-3/TRBV12-4	NA	TRBJ1-1	16	CASNPRAVAGDTEAFF	TGTGCCAGCAACCCCAGAGCTGTTGCGGGAGACACTGAAGCTTTCTTT
few	TRBV21-1	NA	TRBJ2-3	14	CASSRDRVADTQYF	TGTGCCAGCTCCCGGGACAGGGTCGCAGATACGCAGTATTTT
NA	TRBV28	TRBD2	TRBJ2-7	18	CASSFQRGTGTSVYEQYF	TGTGCCAGCAGCTTCCAGAGGGGGACCGGGACTAGCGTTTACGAGCAGTACTTC
few	TRBV27	TRBD1	TRBJ2-7	14	CASSLKGQPYEQYF	TGTGCCAGCAGTTTAAAGGGACAGCCCTACGAGCAGTACTTC